A selection of T cell receptor beta chains follows, all from one sample in a study of T cells in localized non-small cell lung cancer. Generated by immunoSEQ multiplex PCR, the TCRdb table keeps only in-frame clones and is missing some. Here the sample spans about 1,400 clones, around 20% being singletons. Sequenced material: normal lung tissue next to the tumor, taken before any cancer treatment. Source of these receptors: a male donor at least 60 years old with stage I squamous cell lung carcinoma. The CDR3 runs from the conserved cysteine through the conserved F or W. D genes are given only for firm matches. Part of the rows lack a size; the others show once, few, many or a class for expanded clones.

>16|TRBJ2-2|TRBD2|few|TRBV7-1
TGTGCCAGCAGCTTTTTTCGACTAGCGGTAGCCGGGGAGCTGTTTTTT
CASSFFRLAVAGELFF
>14|TRBJ2-3|-|-|TRBV19
TGTGCCAGTAGACGGGGGTTCGGCACAGATACGCAGTATTTT
CASRRGFGTDTQYF
>12|TRBJ1-4|-|few|TRBV6-7
TGTGCCCCTCGGACTCCTAATGAAAAACTGTTTTTT
CAPRTPNEKLFF
>14|TRBJ1-5|-|-|TRBV6-8
TGTGCCAGCAGAGACCGGGGGGCCGATCAGCCCCAGCATTTT
CASRDRGADQPQHF
>13|TRBJ1-1|-|-|TRBV6-8
TGTGCCAGCAGCCGGACCCTGGGCACTGAAGCTTTCTTT
CASSRTLGTEAFF
>15|TRBJ2-6|TRBD1|few|TRBV11-3
TGTGCCAGCAGCATACCGGGACAGGGGGCGAAGGTCCTGACTTTC
CASSIPGQGAKVLTF
>15|TRBJ1-5|-|-|TRBV22-1
TGTGCCAGCAGCCTAGGCGGCCAGGGACGCCAGCCCCAGCATTTT
CASSLGGQGRQPQHF
>14|TRBJ2-7|-|few|TRBV9
TGTGCCAGCATTATACAGGGAACGTCCTACGAGCAGTACTTC
CASIIQGTSYEQYF
>14|TRBJ1-1|-|few|TRBV11-3
TGTGCCAGCAGCTTAGGGGTTGGGGGCACTGAAGCTTTCTTT
CASSLGVGGTEAFF
>13|TRBJ2-5|-|-|TRBV9
TGTGCCAGCCTACCACGGGGTGGAGAGACCCAGTACTTC
CASLPRGGETQYF
>13|TRBJ2-7|-|-|TRBV6-8
TGTGCCAGCAGTACTCAGGGCAGGGACGAGCAGTACTTC
CASSTQGRDEQYF
>13|TRBJ1-1|-|few|TRBV18
TGTGCCAGCTCACCACGTGGTCTCACTGAAGCTTTCTTT
CASSPRGLTEAFF
>17|TRBJ2-7|TRBD2|large|TRBV11-3
TGTGCCAGCAGCTTAAGCCCCCGGGGGGGAGGGGTAGTCGAGCAGTACTTC
CASSLSPRGGGVVEQYF
>15|TRBJ1-1|TRBD1|few|TRBV18
TGTGCCAGCTCACCAGATACAGGGGGGAACACTGAAGCTTTCTTT
CASSPDTGGNTEAFF
>14|TRBJ1-1|-|-|TRBV6-8
TGTGCCAGCAGGGATACAGATGTAAACACTGAAGCTTTCTTT
CASRDTDVNTEAFF
>16|TRBJ1-4|TRBD1|medium-sized|TRBV9
TGTGCCAGCAGCGTAGGGGCAGGGGGACCTAATGAAAAACTGTTTTTT
CASSVGAGGPNEKLFF
>14|TRBJ1-1|-|-|TRBV4-1
TGCGCCAGCAGCCGGTCGGGACAGAACACTGAAGCTTTCTTT
CASSRSGQNTEAFF
>16|TRBJ1-3|-|few|TRBV9
TGTGCCAGCAGCGAGGGCGGGGGCCTCTCTGGAAACACCATATATTTT
CASSEGGGLSGNTIYF
>12|TRBJ2-7|-|-|TRBV6-7
TGTGCCAGCACTATGGGACCCTACGAGCAGTACTTC
CASTMGPYEQYF
>16|TRBJ1-1|-|few|TRBV19
TGTGCCAGTAGTACCGCAATGGCGGGGCTGAGGACTGAAGCTTTCTTT
CASSTAMAGLRTEAFF